This TCR beta chain originates from a study of neurological immune-mediated disorders. The V end lost 2 bases, the J end lost 5 bases, and 7 bases lay between the germline ends. The CDR3 runs 12 residues. CDR1 and CDR2 (germline): MNHEY, SVGAGI. TCRdb ran MiXCR on the 5' RACE reads and lists one entry per CDR3 protein. The repertoire holds roughly 17,000 distinct CDR3 sequences, with 2.6% as singletons. This clonotype was picked up many times. This receptor was obtained from a woman aged 18-30 years with multiple sclerosis. The sequenced material came from PBMCs. The rearrangement joins TRBV6-5 to TRBJ2-7, with TRBD1 as a possible D gene (5 bases). This chain's CDR3 is CASSYQGHEQYF. In nucleotides, the CDR3 is TGTGCCAGCAGTTACCAGGGTCACGAGCAGTACTTC.